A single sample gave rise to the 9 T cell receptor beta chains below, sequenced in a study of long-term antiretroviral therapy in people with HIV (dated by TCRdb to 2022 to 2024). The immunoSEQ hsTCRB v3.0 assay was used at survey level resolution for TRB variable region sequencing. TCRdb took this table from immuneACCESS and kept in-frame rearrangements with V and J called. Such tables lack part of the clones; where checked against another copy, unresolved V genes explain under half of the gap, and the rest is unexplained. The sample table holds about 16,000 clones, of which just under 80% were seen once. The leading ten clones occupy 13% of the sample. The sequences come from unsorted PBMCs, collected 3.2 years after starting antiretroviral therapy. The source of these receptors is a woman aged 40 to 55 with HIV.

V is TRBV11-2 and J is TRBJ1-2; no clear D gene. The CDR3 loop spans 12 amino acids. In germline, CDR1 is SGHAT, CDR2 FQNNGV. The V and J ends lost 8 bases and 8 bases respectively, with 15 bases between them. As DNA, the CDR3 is TGTGCCAGCGCAACGAGGGAGGGCGGCTACACCTTC. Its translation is CASATREGGYTF.

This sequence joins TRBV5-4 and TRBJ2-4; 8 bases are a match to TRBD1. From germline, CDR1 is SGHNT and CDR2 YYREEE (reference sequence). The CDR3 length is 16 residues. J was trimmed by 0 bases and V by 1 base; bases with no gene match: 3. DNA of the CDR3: TGTGCCAGCAGCTTGTCAGGGGGCATAGCCAAAAACATTCAGTACTTC. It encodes CASSLSGGIAKNIQYF.

The CDR3 DNA follows: TGTGCCAGCAGCTCCCTAGCGGGGGGGGCAGATACGCAGTATTTT. Its translation: CASSSLAGGADTQYF. The chain links TRBV5-4 to TRBJ2-3; TRBD2 matches 12 bases. Trimming at V came to 3 bases and at J to 4 bases, leaving 3 bases not matched to a gene. The germline V gene encodes CDR1 SGHNT and CDR2 YYREEE (reference sequence). The CDR3 consists of 15 residues.

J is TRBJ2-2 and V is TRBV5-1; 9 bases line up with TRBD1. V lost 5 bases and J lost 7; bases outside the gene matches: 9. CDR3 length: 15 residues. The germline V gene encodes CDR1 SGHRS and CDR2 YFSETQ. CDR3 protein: CASSFGQGYSGELFF. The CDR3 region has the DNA TGCGCCAGCAGTTTCGGACAGGGGTATAGCGGGGAGCTGTTTTTT.

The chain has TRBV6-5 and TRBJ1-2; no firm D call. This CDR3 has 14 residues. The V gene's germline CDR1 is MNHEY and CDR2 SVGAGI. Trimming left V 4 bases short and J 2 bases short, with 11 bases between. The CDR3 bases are TGTGCCAGCAGTTTAGAAGGGAGGAACTATGGCTACACCTTC. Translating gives CASSLEGRNYGYTF.

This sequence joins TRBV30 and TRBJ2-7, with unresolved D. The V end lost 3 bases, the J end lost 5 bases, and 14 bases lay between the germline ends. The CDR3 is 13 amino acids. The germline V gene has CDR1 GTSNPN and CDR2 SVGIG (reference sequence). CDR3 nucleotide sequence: TGTGCCTGGAGGGAAAATAATTTCGACGAGCAGTACTTC. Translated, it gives CAWRENNFDEQYF. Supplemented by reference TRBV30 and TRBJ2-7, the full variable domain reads SQTIHQWPATLVQPVGSPLSLECTVEGTSNPNLYWYRQAAGRGLQLLFYSVGIGQISSEVPQNLSASRPQDRQFILSSKKLLLSDSGFYLCAWRENNFDEQYFGPGTRLTVT.

CDR3 amino acids: CASSLDGAPGSPLHF. CDR3 bases: TGTGCCAGCAGCTTAGACGGGGCGCCTGGATCACCCCTCCACTTT. The chain uses TRBV7-2 and TRBJ1-6; D perhaps matches TRBD1 (5 bases). The CDR3 length is 15 residues. Trimming took 1 base from V and 10 from J, leaving 14 bases between them. The germline V gene has CDR1 SGHTA and CDR2 FQGNSA.

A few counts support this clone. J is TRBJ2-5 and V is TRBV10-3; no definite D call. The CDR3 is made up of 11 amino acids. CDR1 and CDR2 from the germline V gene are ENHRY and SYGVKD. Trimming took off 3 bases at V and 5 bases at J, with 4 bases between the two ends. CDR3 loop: CAISDLETQYF. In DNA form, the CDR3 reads TGTGCCATCAGTGATTTGGAGACCCAGTACTTC.

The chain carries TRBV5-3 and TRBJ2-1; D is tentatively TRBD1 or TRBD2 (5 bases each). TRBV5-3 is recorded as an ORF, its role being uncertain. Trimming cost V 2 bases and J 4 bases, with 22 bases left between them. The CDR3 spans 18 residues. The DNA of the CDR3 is TGTGCCAGAAGCTTCACTTACCGGGACCTGTTAGGGTACAATGAGCAGTTCTTC. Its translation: CARSFTYRDLLGYNEQFF.